This T cell receptor beta chain was identified during a study of shared clonotypes between healthy human individuals. Study summary: There were three CD4 naive, three CD4 memory, two CD8 naive and one CD8 memory plates per donor.

CD45RO-negative, CCR7-positively selected cells formed the naive CD8 fraction, excluding terminally differentiated effector memory CD45RA+ cells. Sequencing was performed with immunoSEQ multiplex PCR; in TCRdb, only in-frame clones are kept and a portion is missing. The sample includes about 2.2 million clones, roughly 93% of them seen just once. The V end lost 0 bases, the J end lost 8 bases, and 17 bases lay between the germline ends. Per germline, CDR1 MNHEY and CDR2 SVGAGI. The CDR3 extends over 16 amino acids. The TCR originated in a young man in good health. Some clones in this sample may be carry-over from other donors' samples. The sequenced sample was naive CD8+ T cells from PBMCs. The chain combines TRBV6-5 with TRBJ2-1; D ambiguous. The CDR3 reads CASSYSWSSLDHEQFF. The CDR3 DNA follows: TGTGCCAGCAGTTACTCGTGGTCTAGTTTAGATCATGAGCAGTTCTTC.